The next 25 T cell receptor beta chains were all read from a single sample in a study of T cells after yellow fever vaccination. TCRdb redid the calling of the 5' RACE reads with MiXCR, one entry per CDR3 protein. The sample comprises about 160,000 distinct CDR3 sequences, 6% to 7.5% of which are singletons, and roughly 2.5% rests with the top ten. The sequencing used CD4+ T cells sorted from PBMCs, collected about 5 days after the first yellow fever vaccination. The source of these receptors is a man aged 18 to 29 who received the YFV17D yellow fever vaccine.

This clonotype has more than one count but fewer than ten. The chain employs TRBV11-2 and TRBJ2-5, with D hard to call. CDR1 and CDR2 (germline): SGHAT, FQNNGV. V lost 0 bases and J lost 1, with 6 bases in between. This CDR3 has 14 amino acids. The CDR3 DNA is TGTGCCAGCAGCTTAGACCTAGTCCAAGAGACCCAGTACTTC. It specifies CASSLDLVQETQYF.

CDR3 bases: TGTGCCAGCAGCCTCCGGGGCCCAGCGGGGGGGATGCGGGAGACCCAGTACTTC. Its protein is CASSLRGPAGGMRETQYF. The rearrangement uses TRBV11-2 and TRBJ2-5; 10 bases map to TRBD2. CDR1 is SGHAT and CDR2 is FQNNGV in the germline V gene. This CDR3 is 18 amino acids long. The V and J ends lost 5 bases and 5 bases, in that order; junction bases with no gene match: 17.

The V and J genes are TRBV7-9 and TRBJ2-5; TRBD1 matches 7 bases. The junction had 8 bases not matched to a gene; V was cut back by 5 bases and J by 5 bases. In germline, CDR1 is SEHNR, CDR2 FQNEAQ (reference sequence). This CDR3 spans 14 amino acids. CDR3 nucleotides: TGTGCCAGCAGCGCTACAGGGGCGGTGGAGACCCAGTACTTC. Protein: CASSATGAVETQYF.

The sample holds a few counts of this clonotype. The rearrangement links TRBV5-4 to TRBJ2-1; D may correspond to TRBD1 or TRBD2 (7 bases each). V lost 4 bases to trimming and J lost 8 bases, with 13 bases between them. This CDR3 has 13 residues. Germline V gene lookup returns CDR1 SGHNT and CDR2 YYREEE (reference sequence). The CDR3 bases are TGTGCCAGCAGCCGACAGGGAGGGGATGAGCAGTTCTTC. Amino acids: CASSRQGGDEQFF.

This clonotype was recorded many times. This chain links TRBV12-3 or TRBV12-4 with TRBJ2-5; the match to TRBD2 covers 13 bases. This CDR3 contains 16 residues. V was clipped by 6 bases and J by 1 base; unmatched bases: 5. CDR3 region: CASSPTSGGGQETQYF. In nucleotides, the CDR3 is TGTGCCAGCAGCCCAACTAGCGGGGGGGGCCAAGAGACCCAGTACTTC.

This clonotype was seen a handful of times. J is TRBJ2-1 and V is TRBV7-8; D remains unclear. Trimming took off 5 bases at V and 1 base at J, with 12 bases between the two ends. Per the germline V gene, CDR1 is SGHVS and CDR2 is FQNEAQ. CDR3 length: 15 residues. The CDR3 coding sequence is TGTGCCAGCAGCCCCCGCCCGGGTTCCTACAATGAGCAGTTCTTC. Protein: CASSPRPGSYNEQFF.

The table lists this clonotype with a few counts. This chain joins TRBV18 and TRBJ2-1; the D is unclear. The germline gives CDR1 KGHSH, CDR2 LQKENI. V was pared by 2 bases and J by 5 bases, with 10 bases between. The CDR3 totals 14 residues. The CDR3 region has the DNA TGTGCCAGCTCACCAATAGGGTACCACAATGAGCAGTTCTTC. Translating it yields CASSPIGYHNEQFF.

Many counts were recorded for this clonotype. The chain employs TRBV5-1 and TRBJ1-5; the D gene is possibly TRBD1 (5 bases). CDR1 is SGHRS, CDR2 YFSETQ, per germline. The CDR3 length is 14 residues. Trimming removed 2 bases at V and 6 bases at J, with 12 bases between. The CDR3 DNA is TGCGCCAGCAGCTTCTCGGGGCAGGGTCAGCCCCAGCATTTT. The encoded protein is CASSFSGQGQPQHF.

J is TRBJ2-3 and V is TRBV19; D possibly corresponds to TRBD1 (5 bases). The CDR3 has 15 amino acids. Germline CDR1 and CDR2: LNHDA and SQIVND (reference sequence). Trimming removed 9 bases from V and 2 bases from J, with 18 bases in between. DNA of the CDR3: TGTGCCAGCCGCCCGGGTAGCAGGGCCACAGATACGCAGTATTTT. This sequence encodes CASRPGSRATDTQYF. The full variable domain, rest sourced from reference TRBV19 and TRBJ2-3, is DGGITQSPKYLFRKEGQNVTLSCEQNLNHDAMYWYRQDPGQGLRLIYYSQIVNDFQKGDIAEGYSVSREKKESFPLTVTSAQKNPTAFYLCASRPGSRATDTQYFGPGTRLTVL.

This clonotype was detected a few times. This chain connects TRBV12-3 or TRBV12-4 to TRBJ2-4; D may be TRBD2 (6 bases). The CDR3 consists of 14 residues. V lost 7 bases and J 8 bases, leaving 18 bases between the germline ends. The DNA for the CDR3 is TGTGCCAGCACCCTACCCACGGAGGGAGACATTCAGTACTTC. Its translation is CASTLPTEGDIQYF.

This clonotype has at least ten counts. The V gene is TRBV29-1, the J gene TRBJ1-4; D not resolved. The CDR3 contains 13 residues. CDR1 is SQVTM and CDR2 is ANQGSEA in the germline V gene. With 8 bases removed from V and 0 bases from J, the gap between germline ends came to 10 bases. DNA of the CDR3: TGCAGCTCCCGCGGCTCAACTAATGAAAAACTGTTTTTT. It codes for CSSRGSTNEKLFF.

This clonotype was seen a handful of times. This sequence joins TRBV7-9 and TRBJ2-7; D possibly matches TRBD1 or TRBD2 (6 bases each). Trimming removed 1 base at V and 6 bases at J, with 10 bases between. The germline CDR1 and CDR2 sequences are SEHNR and FQNEAQ (reference sequence). CDR3 length equals 13 residues. The CDR3 bases are TGTGCCAGCAGCTTAGGAGGGGGGCCCGAGCAGTACTTC. Translated, it gives CASSLGGGPEQYF. Based on the CDR3 plus reference TRBV7-9 and TRBJ2-7, the full variable domain is DTGVSQNPRHKITKRGQNVTFRCDPISEHNRLYWYRQTLGQGPEFLTYFQNEAQLEKSRLLSDRFSAERPKGSFSTLEIQRTEQGDSAMYLCASSLGGGPEQYFGPGTRLTVT.

This clonotype was observed at least ten times. The rearrangement links TRBV7-3 to TRBJ2-2; 8 bases map to TRBD1. The CDR3 totals 14 residues. Unmatched junction bases numbered 4, after V lost 5 bases and J lost 5 bases. CDR1 is SGHTA and CDR2 is FQGTGA in the germline V gene. The CDR3 region has the DNA TGTGCCAGCAGCGCAGGGGGCCGGACCGGGGAGCTGTTTTTT. Protein sequence: CASSAGGRTGELFF.

This clonotype was counted at least ten times. The chain couples TRBV7-2 to TRBJ2-2; D ambiguous. The CDR3 has 12 residues. The V gene lost 2 bases and the J gene lost 6 bases, with 4 bases spanning the gap. Germline V gene lookup returns CDR1 SGHTA and CDR2 FQGNSA. CDR3 region: CASSLFPGELFF. Written as DNA, the CDR3 is TGTGCCAGCAGCTTATTCCCCGGGGAGCTGTTTTTT.

There are a few counts of this clonotype. V gene TRBV5-4 combines with J gene TRBJ2-2, with 7 nucleotides matching TRBD1. The CDR3 spans 14 residues. CDR1 and CDR2 from the germline V gene are SGHNT and YYREEE (reference sequence). V shed 1 base, J shed 6 bases, and the junction held 3 bases outside the gene matches. The CDR3 is CASSLPGQAGELFF. CDR3 DNA sequence: TGTGCCAGCAGCTTGCCAGGACAGGCCGGGGAGCTGTTTTTT.

At least ten counts were recorded for this clonotype. The chain links TRBV5-1 to TRBJ2-6, with D possibly being TRBD2 (6 bases). The germline V and J ends were trimmed by 4 bases and 2 bases, with 13 bases remaining between them. Per the germline V gene, CDR1 is SGHRS and CDR2 is YFSETQ. CDR3 length: 16 amino acids. CDR3: CASSTTSGAGANVLTF. In DNA form, the CDR3 reads TGCGCCAGCAGCACCACCTCGGGGGCTGGGGCCAACGTCCTGACTTTC.

This clonotype was found many times. The chain uses TRBV5-5 and TRBJ2-7; the match to TRBD1 covers 8 bases. With V trimmed by 4 bases and J by 6 bases, 6 bases remained unmatched. The CDR3 covers 13 residues. Germline values: CDR1 SGHKS, CDR2 YYEKEE (reference sequence). The CDR3 reads CASSEQGAGEQYV. CDR3 sequence (DNA): TGTGCCAGCAGCGAGCAGGGGGCAGGCGAGCAGTACGTC.

This clonotype has only a few counts. This chain links TRBV7-2 with TRBJ1-2, with D unresolved. CDR1 is SGHTA, CDR2 FQGNSA, per germline. The CDR3 loop spans 15 amino acids. Deletions cut 5 bases from V and 4 bases from J, with 17 bases between. CDR3 in amino acids: CASSLEWGPGYGYTF. CDR3 DNA sequence: TGTGCCAGCAGCCTGGAGTGGGGTCCGGGCTATGGCTACACCTTC.

This clonotype was counted ten times or more. This chain joins TRBV5-1 and TRBJ2-3, with D hard to call. The CDR3 covers 16 residues. V lost 4 bases, J lost 0 bases, and 15 bases lay in between. Germline CDR1 SGHRS, CDR2 YFSETQ. CDR3: CASSPWAGISTDTQYF. CDR3 in DNA: TGCGCCAGCAGCCCGTGGGCAGGCATTAGCACAGATACGCAGTATTTT. The whole variable domain, remainder taken from reference TRBV5-1 and TRBJ2-3, is KAGVTQTPRYLIKTRGQQVTLSCSPISGHRSVSWYQQTPGQGLQFLFEYFSETQRNKGNFPGRFSGRQFSNSRSEMNVSTLELGDSALYLCASSPWAGISTDTQYFGPGTRLTVL.

This clonotype occurred a few times. This chain connects TRBV18 to TRBJ1-2; TRBD1 is a possible D gene (6 bases). Germline values: CDR1 KGHSH, CDR2 LQKENI. V was cut by 0 bases and J by 4 bases, with 9 bases left in between. There are 14 residues in the CDR3. This CDR3 is CASSPPGAGYGYTF. The CDR3 DNA reads as TGTGCCAGCTCACCACCGGGGGCGGGCTATGGCTACACCTTC. The whole variable domain, remainder taken from reference TRBV18 and TRBJ1-2, is NAGVMQNPRHLVRRRGQEARLRCSPMKGHSHVYWYRQLPEEGLKFMVYLQKENIIDESGMPKERFSAEFPKEGPSILRIQQVVRGDSAAYFCASSPPGAGYGYTFGSGTRLTVV.

The rearrangement joins TRBV20-1 to TRBJ1-2; tentatively, D is TRBD1 (5 bases). This CDR3 is built from 13 residues. Trimming took off 6 bases at V and 0 bases at J, with 11 bases between the two ends. From germline, CDR1 is DFQATT and CDR2 SNEGSKA (reference sequence). CDR3 coding DNA: TGCAGTGCCCCGGGGGAAACTAACTATGGCTACACCTTC. Translation gives CSAPGETNYGYTF.

This clonotype has a count of ten or more. The V call is TRBV12-3 or TRBV12-4, the J call TRBJ1-3; a weak D match, TRBD1 (5 bases). This CDR3 contains 15 residues. Trimming shortened V by 6 bases and J by 0 bases, and 12 bases separated the two germline ends. For the CDR3, the DNA is TGTGCCAGCAGGCGGGGGACGAGCTCTGGAAACACCATATATTTT. Its translation is CASRRGTSSGNTIYF.

V gene TRBV28 combines with J gene TRBJ2-1, with 10 bases identical to TRBD1. Germline CDR1 and CDR2: MDHEN and SYDVKM. This CDR3 region has 15 residues. V shed 6 bases and J 9 bases; nucleotides not matched to a gene: 11. The CDR3 DNA sequence: TGTGCCAGCAGGCTGAGTGACAGGGGGCTTAGTGAGCAGTTCTTC. Encoded protein: CASRLSDRGLSEQFF.

This clonotype has a handful of counts. The V gene is TRBV5-6, the J gene TRBJ2-2; 8 nucleotides align to TRBD1. Germline V gene data show CDR1 as SGHDT and CDR2 as YYEEEE. This CDR3 is 14 amino acids long. The trim removed 1 base at V and 6 bases at J, leaving 2 bases unmatched. This CDR3 is CASSLTQGAGELFF. The CDR3 DNA reads as TGTGCCAGCAGCTTGACACAGGGGGCCGGGGAGCTGTTTTTT.

This clonotype showed up just a few times. The V call is TRBV20-1, the J call TRBJ2-3; 9 nucleotides match TRBD2. V was pared by 1 base and J by 6 bases, with 14 bases of the junction left unmatched. This CDR3 has 17 amino acids. Germline V lookup: CDR1 DFQATT, CDR2 SNEGSKA (reference sequence). CDR3 sequence reads: CSARGVGAGGPFDTQYF. The CDR3 bases are TGCAGTGCTAGAGGGGTTGGGGCGGGGGGGCCGTTTGATACGCAGTATTTT.